This T cell receptor (beta chain) was recorded in a study of blood T cell repertoires in COVID-19. Looking at the study overall: Donors in the United States, Italy and Spain gave samples during acute or convalescent COVID-19.

Trimming took off 3 bases at V and 0 bases at J, with 11 bases between the two ends. Germline assignment: CDR1 MDHEN and CDR2 SYDVKM. This CDR3 region has 15 residues. This clone was recorded only once. The repertoire was sequenced with immunoSEQ multiplex PCR; TCRdb's copy has only in-frame clones and lacks some. The sample holds 310,000 or so clones; 75% to 95% are singletons and the top ten take about 1.1%. This clonotype originated in a woman aged 25 to 39 who had recovered from COVID-19. The chain has TRBV28 and TRBJ1-1; unclear D gene. Input material: PBMCs or T cells enriched from blood (not recorded which). The CDR3 protein is CASSLAGSMNTEAFF. As DNA, the CDR3 is TGTGCCAGCAGTTTGGCGGGCAGCATGAACACTGAAGCTTTCTTT.